Listed here are 2 T cell receptor beta chains from one sample, sequenced in a study of OX40 agonist ivuxolimab in advanced cancers. The method behind the library was the immunoSEQ multiplex PCR assay. TCRdb stores this immuneACCESS table with in-frame sequences only. Part of the clones is absent; in the studies checked, under half of the shortfall reflects unresolved V genes, and no reason is known for the rest. The sample table holds 35,000 to 45,000 clones, of which roughly four fifths were seen once. The top ten clones comprise about 20% of the sample. The sequencing used CD4+ or CD8+ T cells sorted from blood, collected in a trial of the OX40 agonist ivuxolimab. These receptors were obtained from an adult with an advanced solid tumor such as melanoma, head and neck, liver or kidney cancer.

This clone has only a few counts. Other DNA sequences in this specimen translate into the identical CDR3. The genes are TRBV4-1 and TRBJ2-7; TRBD2 agrees at 7 bases. Unmatched junction bases numbered 7, after V lost 1 base and J lost 4 bases. The germline gives CDR1 MGHRA, CDR2 YSYEKL. The CDR3 contains 15 residues. The CDR3 sequence: CASSQVSGASYEQYF. The DNA for the CDR3 is TGCGCCAGCAGCCAAGTCAGCGGGGCTTCTTACGAGCAGTACTTC.

The gene calls are TRBV7-9 and TRBJ2-1; 10 bases fit TRBD2. CDR1 and CDR2 from the germline V gene are SEHNR and FQNEAQ (reference sequence). Losses at the gene ends were 0 bases for V and 4 bases for J; bases not matched to a gene: 6. There are 17 residues in the CDR3. In DNA, the CDR3 is TGTGCCAGCAGCTTAGCGAGGCTAGCGGGAGTATACAATGAGCAGTTCTTC. This gives the protein CASSLARLAGVYNEQFF.